Shown below are 19 T cell receptor beta chains from a single sample sequenced in a study of cytotoxic CD8 clonotypes in ibrutinib-treated CLL. Profiling relied on immunoSEQ multiplex PCR, and the TCRdb table lists in-frame clones only, not all of them. The profile shows tens of thousands of clones, approximately 50% of them singletons. The source was PBMCs, collected at disease progression, from a patient treated with ibrutinib. The receptors were sampled from a human donor with chronic lymphocytic leukemia.

This rearrangement joins TRBV7-9 to TRBJ2-3; 10 nucleotides match TRBD1. V lost 4 bases to trimming and J lost 1 base; unmatched junction nucleotides: 2. The CDR3 consists of 15 residues. Germline loops: CDR1 SEHNR, CDR2 FQNEAQ (reference sequence). CDR3 protein: CASSYGQGGTDTQYF. The CDR3 DNA follows: TGTGCCAGCAGCTACGGACAGGGGGGCACAGATACGCAGTATTTT.

This rearrangement joins TRBV30 to TRBJ1-6, with TRBD1 as a possible D gene (6 bases). The CDR3 has 15 amino acids. Trimming shortened V by 4 bases and J by 9 bases, and 19 bases separated the two germline ends. CDR1 GTSNPN and CDR2 SVGIG come from the germline V gene (reference sequence). The CDR3 nucleotides are TGTGCCTGGACTGGGGGGCCGGGGGTAAGTTCACCCCTCCACTTT. This encodes CAWTGGPGVSSPLHF.

This sequence joins TRBV28 and TRBJ1-2, with a possible D match to TRBD1 (5 bases). Germline values: CDR1 MDHEN, CDR2 SYDVKM. V shed 2 bases and J shed 0 bases, with 16 bases lying between them. This CDR3 is built from 17 residues. CDR3 nucleotides: TGTGCCAGCAGTTTACCGAGCAAAGACAGAACTAACTATGGCTACACCTTC. It translates to CASSLPSKDRTNYGYTF.

This chain uses TRBV11-3 with TRBJ2-7, with TRBD2 identical over 10 bases. The CDR3 length is 13 residues. V was clipped by 4 bases and J by 9 bases; unmatched bases: 6. Germline assignment: CDR1 SGHNT and CDR2 YENEEA. The CDR3, as DNA: TGTGCCAGCAGCTCCGGGACTAGCGCCCTGCAGTACTTC. Translation gives CASSSGTSALQYF.

In DNA form, the CDR3 reads TGTGCCAGCAACCGAGGACAGACGTACGAGCAGTACTTC. Translating gives CASNRGQTYEQYF. The V and J genes are TRBV28 and TRBJ2-7; tentative D call: TRBD1 (6 bases). The CDR3 is 13 residues long. V lost 7 bases and J 4 bases, leaving 14 bases between the germline ends. The germline V gene has CDR1 MDHEN and CDR2 SYDVKM.

This clone was seen only a few times. The genes are TRBV7-2 and TRBJ2-7, with 9 nucleotides matching TRBD1. V gave up 3 bases and J gave up 2 bases; unmatched junction bases: 5. This CDR3 has 15 residues. CDR1 and CDR2 (germline): SGHTA, FQGNSA. CDR3 DNA: TGTGCCAGCAGCTTGTCCGGGACAGGGCCCTACGAGCAGTACTTC. Residues: CASSLSGTGPYEQYF.

The chain joins TRBV9 to TRBJ2-7, with 9 bases lining up with TRBD1. Germline CDR1 is SGDLS and CDR2 is YYNGEE. The CDR3 is 16 residues long. J was trimmed by 2 bases and V by 1 base; bases with no gene match: 7. The CDR3 coding sequence is TGTGCCAGCAGCGTATCCACAGGGGGCGCGGCCTACGAGCAGTACTTC. Its translation: CASSVSTGGAAYEQYF.

V and J are TRBV30 and TRBJ1-5; possibly TRBD1 for D (5 bases). Trimming stripped 3 bases from V and 2 bases from J, with 14 bases between. This CDR3 region has 15 residues. Germline values: CDR1 GTSNPN, CDR2 SVGIG (reference sequence). The CDR3 loop reads CAWRGEGGGNQPQHF. As DNA, the CDR3 is TGTGCCTGGAGGGGTGAAGGAGGGGGCAATCAGCCCCAGCATTTT. The full variable domain, completed using reference TRBV30 and TRBJ1-5, is SQTIHQWPATLVQPVGSPLSLECTVEGTSNPNLYWYRQAAGRGLQLLFYSVGIGQISSEVPQNLSASRPQDRQFILSSKKLLLSDSGFYLCAWRGEGGGNQPQHFGDGTRLSIL.

The chain uses TRBV2 and TRBJ1-1; D is unresolved. The CDR3 is 12 amino acids. Germline-derived CDR1 and CDR2 are SNHLY and FYNNEI. The V and J ends lost 2 bases and 10 bases respectively, with 11 bases between them. CDR3 bases: TGTGCCAGCAGTGAATCCGTTCTCGGAGCTTTCTTT. Translated: CASSESVLGAFF.

This clone has a handful of counts. The V gene is TRBV9, the J gene TRBJ2-7; D is ambiguous. This CDR3 has 14 amino acids. Per the germline V gene, CDR1 is SGDLS and CDR2 is YYNGEE. Trimming took 4 bases from V and 0 from J, leaving 11 bases between them. For the CDR3, the DNA is TGTGCCAGCAGCTTAGACCCGTTCTCCTACGAGCAGTACTTC. Protein product: CASSLDPFSYEQYF.

This clone has only a few counts. V and J are TRBV5-1 and TRBJ2-7, with 7 bases aligning to TRBD2. In germline, CDR1 is SGHRS, CDR2 YFSETQ. The CDR3 runs 14 residues. Germline trimming cut 2 bases from V and 3 bases from J; bases unmatched to any gene: 5. CDR3 residues: CASSLGREGYEQYF. Here the CDR3 DNA reads TGCGCCAGCAGCTTAGGCAGGGAGGGCTACGAGCAGTACTTC.

This clone showed up just a few times. The chain carries TRBV5-5 and TRBJ2-7; D is ambiguous. V was shortened by 3 bases and J by 5 bases, with 18 bases between the two germline ends. Germline V gives CDR1 SGHKS, CDR2 YYEKEE (reference sequence). This CDR3 has 15 amino acids. The CDR3 loop reads CASSSDLGVPDEQYF. In DNA form, the CDR3 reads TGTGCCAGCAGCTCTGACCTTGGGGTTCCGGACGAGCAGTACTTC.

This chain connects TRBV2 to TRBJ2-1, with 8 positions matching TRBD2. Trimming removed 8 bases from V and 5 bases from J; junction bases left unmatched: 11. This CDR3 has 15 residues. Germline lookup yields CDR1 SNHLY and CDR2 FYNNEI. The CDR3 bases are TGTGCCAGCCCCATTACGGGAGGGGTTAACAATGAGCAGTTCTTC. Protein sequence: CASPITGGVNNEQFF.

The V call is TRBV5-1, the J call TRBJ2-7, with D maybe TRBD2 (5 bases). V lost 7 bases to trimming and J lost 2 bases, with 10 bases between them. The CDR3 contains 12 residues. Germline loops: CDR1 SGHRS, CDR2 YFSETQ. The CDR3 protein is CASSQRAYEQYF. In DNA, the CDR3 is TGCGCCAGCTCGCAGAGGGCCTACGAGCAGTACTTC.

This clone was observed a few times. The rearrangement joins TRBV6-6 to TRBJ1-6; 9 bases agree with TRBD1. J lost 8 bases, V lost 1 base, and 0 bases had no gene match. Germline CDR1 and CDR2: MNHNY and SVGAGI (reference sequence). The CDR3 is made up of 14 amino acids. The CDR3 sequence is CASSYWDRDSPLHF. DNA of the CDR3: TGTGCCAGCAGTTACTGGGACAGGGATTCACCCCTCCACTTT.

This clone turned up a few times. The rearrangement links TRBV2 to TRBJ1-6, with D tentatively TRBD1 (5 bases). Germline V lookup: CDR1 SNHLY, CDR2 FYNNEI. The CDR3 spans 13 residues. CDR3 region: CATGDFEASPLHF. The CDR3 bases are TGTGCAACGGGGGACTTCGAGGCTTCACCCCTCCACTTT.

In DNA form, the CDR3 reads TGTGCCAGCAGCTTAGACTGGGGGGGATCAGATACGCAGTATTTT. This gives the protein CASSLDWGGSDTQYF. This chain links TRBV7-9 with TRBJ2-3; 7 bases are shared with TRBD2. The CDR3 loop spans 15 amino acids. Trimming cost V 1 base and J 4 bases; bases outside gene matches: 5. Germline loops: CDR1 SEHNR, CDR2 FQNEAQ (reference sequence).

This chain links TRBV30 with TRBJ1-1; tentatively, D is TRBD1 (5 bases). CDR1 GTSNPN and CDR2 SVGIG come from the germline V gene (reference sequence). The CDR3 length is 16 residues. The V end lost 0 bases, the J end lost 1 base, and 15 bases lay between the germline ends. The CDR3 loop reads CAWSVPWGRPNTEAFF. CDR3 coding DNA: TGTGCCTGGAGTGTACCCTGGGGACGCCCGAACACTGAAGCTTTCTTT.

The rearrangement joins TRBV5-1 to TRBJ2-6; 8 bases are shared with TRBD1. J was trimmed by 0 bases and V by 3 bases; bases with no gene match: 8. The germline gives CDR1 SGHRS, CDR2 YFSETQ. The CDR3 contains 18 residues. In DNA, the CDR3 is TGCGCCAGCAGCTCAATTAGGACAGGGACCTCTGGGGCCAACGTCCTGACTTTC. It specifies CASSSIRTGTSGANVLTF. Using reference TRBV5-1 and TRBJ2-6 for the parts outside the CDR3, the full variable domain is KAGVTQTPRYLIKTRGQQVTLSCSPISGHRSVSWYQQTPGQGLQFLFEYFSETQRNKGNFPGRFSGRQFSNSRSEMNVSTLELGDSALYLCASSSIRTGTSGANVLTFGAGSRLTVL.